The 15 T cell receptor beta chains listed next were all sequenced from one sample in a study of T cell responses to AZD1222 COVID-19 vaccine. Repertoires were generated with immunoSEQ multiplex PCR, while TCRdb's copy carries only in-frame clones and drops some. Among around 99,000 clones, around nine tenths were seen once, and the ten largest hold 17%. Material: peripheral blood, obtained on day 0 of AZD1222 vaccination. The source of these receptors is an adult in good health.

The rearrangement links TRBV27 to TRBJ1-1; tentative D call: TRBD1 (6 bases). This CDR3 has 17 residues. From germline, CDR1 is MNHEY and CDR2 SMNVEV (reference sequence). V was cut by 4 bases and J by 5 bases, with 23 bases left in between. In DNA, the CDR3 is TGTGCCAGCAGTTCAGGAAAGCTAACGGGGGCTAGGACTGAAGCTTTCTTT. This sequence encodes CASSSGKLTGARTEAFF.

J is TRBJ2-6 and V is TRBV5-6; D may be TRBD1 (5 bases). The germline V and J ends were trimmed by 5 bases and 1 base, with 19 bases remaining between them. The CDR3 sequence is 18 residues long. CDR1 is SGHDT and CDR2 is YYEEEE in the germline V gene. CDR3 region: CASRGQTERWSGANVLTF. The CDR3 DNA sequence: TGTGCCAGCAGGGGGCAGACGGAGAGGTGGTCTGGGGCCAACGTCCTGACTTTC. Using reference TRBV5-6 and TRBJ2-6 for the parts outside the CDR3, the full variable domain is DAGVTQSPTHLIKTRGQQVTLRCSPKSGHDTVSWYQQALGQGPQFIFQYYEEEERQRGNFPDRFSGHQFPNYSSELNVNALLLGDSALYLCASRGQTERWSGANVLTFGAGSRLTVL.

This clone was detected only once. The V call is TRBV10-1, the J call TRBJ2-1, with D unclear. Germline V gene lookup returns CDR1 WNHNN and CDR2 SYGVQD (reference sequence). The length of the CDR3 is 17 residues. The V gene lost 2 bases and the J gene lost 5 bases, with 19 bases spanning the gap. The CDR3 loop reads CASSERYAFGSDNEQFF. The DNA of the CDR3 is TGCGCCAGCAGTGAGAGATACGCATTTGGTAGTGACAATGAGCAGTTCTTC.

The chain joins TRBV19 to TRBJ2-5; D is possibly TRBD2 (6 bases). V was cut by 4 bases and J by 1 base, with 16 bases left in between. The CDR3 spans 16 residues. In germline, CDR1 is LNHDA, CDR2 SQIVND (reference sequence). The CDR3 DNA reads TGTGCCAGTAGTACTCGGGAGCGAATCTCCCAAGAGACCCAGTACTTC. It translates to CASSTRERISQETQYF.

The chain is built from TRBV19 and TRBJ1-2; TRBD1 is a possible D gene (5 bases). The ends were cut back, 6 bases at V and 1 base at J, with 12 bases in the middle. This CDR3 spans 14 amino acids. Germline V gene data show CDR1 as LNHDA and CDR2 as SQIVND (reference sequence). The CDR3 DNA is TGTGCCAGTAGAGGGGTCCAGATTAACTATGGCTACACCTTC. Its protein is CASRGVQINYGYTF.

This clone has a single count. The chain uses TRBV10-3 and TRBJ2-3; D unclear. This CDR3 spans 18 amino acids. Germline V lookup: CDR1 ENHRY, CDR2 SYGVKD. The germline V and J ends were trimmed by 0 bases and 1 base, with 17 bases remaining between them. CDR3 in DNA: TGTGCCATCAGTGAGTCCCAAATTGGGAACGCGGGCACAGATACGCAGTATTTT. Translation: CAISESQIGNAGTDTQYF.

The chain recombines TRBV11-2 with TRBJ2-5; 11 bases align to TRBD2. The CDR3 has 15 residues. Trimming cost V 7 bases and J 1 base; bases outside gene matches: 5. CDR1 SGHAT and CDR2 FQNNGV come from the germline V gene. The CDR3 region is CASNTGTSGQETQYF. CDR3 bases: TGTGCCAGCAACACCGGGACTAGCGGCCAAGAGACCCAGTACTTC.

This chain links TRBV7-2 with TRBJ1-4, with 10 positions matching TRBD1. Germline V lookup: CDR1 SGHTA, CDR2 FQGNSA. The CDR3 consists of 14 residues. V was clipped by 5 bases and J by 8 bases; unmatched bases: 5. The CDR3 coding sequence is TGTGCCAGCAGCGACAGGGGGCTCAGGGAAAAACTGTTTTTT. This encodes CASSDRGLREKLFF. The full variable domain, its missing parts supplied by reference TRBV7-2 and TRBJ1-4, is GAGVSQSPSNKVTEKGKDVELRCDPISGHTALYWYRQSLGQGLEFLIYFQGNSAPDKSGLPSDRFSAERTGGSVSTLTIQRTQQEDSAVYLCASSDRGLREKLFFGSGTQLSVL.

The chain links TRBV19 to TRBJ2-1; TRBD2 aligns across 12 bases. V lost 4 bases, J lost 10 bases, and 8 bases stayed unmatched. The CDR3 length is 15 residues. CDR1 is LNHDA, CDR2 SQIVND, per germline (reference sequence). Written as DNA, the CDR3 is TGTGCCAGTAGTACCGGACTAGCGGGACCCATAGAGCAGTTCTTC. Protein: CASSTGLAGPIEQFF.

V usage is TRBV5-1 and J usage is TRBJ1-1; 8 bases agree with TRBD1. The trim removed 4 bases at V and 5 bases at J, leaving 10 bases unmatched. CDR3 length equals 15 residues. Germline V gene lookup returns CDR1 SGHRS and CDR2 YFSETQ. CDR3 amino acids: CASSTSARGRTEAFF. As DNA, the CDR3 is TGCGCCAGCAGCACAAGCGCCAGGGGGCGAACTGAAGCTTTCTTT.

This chain uses TRBV10-3 with TRBJ2-2, with D possibly being TRBD2 (6 bases). CDR3 length equals 17 residues. The V end was cut by 2 bases, the J end by 2 bases, with 15 bases between. CDR1 and CDR2 from the germline V gene are ENHRY and SYGVKD. CDR3 in DNA: TGTGCCATCAGTGAGAGGGCGGCGGGGTCAAACACCGGGGAGCTGTTTTTT. Translated: CAISERAAGSNTGELFF.

V is TRBV7-6 and J is TRBJ2-5, with TRBD2 matching over 9 bases. This CDR3 has 16 amino acids. Trimming at V came to 3 bases and at J to 1 base, leaving 6 bases not matched to a gene. CDR1 is SGHVS, CDR2 FNYEAQ, per germline. The CDR3 DNA is TGTGCCAGCAGCTTGCCAAGCGGGGGGCCCCAAGAGACCCAGTACTTC. This encodes CASSLPSGGPQETQYF.

CDR3 sequence (DNA): TGTGCCAGCAGCTTAGAGCTAATAGGGCTGAGCACTGAAGCTTTCTTT. Translation: CASSLELIGLSTEAFF. J is TRBJ1-1 and V is TRBV7-2; D is undetermined. The CDR3 extends over 16 amino acids. Germline V gives CDR1 SGHTA, CDR2 FQGNSA. The V end lost 1 base, the J end lost 4 bases, and 16 bases lay between the germline ends.

This clone was seen only once. J is TRBJ1-1 and V is TRBV6-6, with D possibly TRBD1 on 5 matching bases. Germline V gene sequence: CDR1 MNHNY, CDR2 SVGAGI (reference sequence). This CDR3 has 15 amino acids. The V and J ends lost 3 bases and 2 bases respectively, with 13 bases between them. The CDR3 coding sequence is TGTGCCAGCAGTTATCGTCAGGGAACCAACACTGAAGCTTTCTTT. It translates to CASSYRQGTNTEAFF.

The chain couples TRBV4-1 to TRBJ1-2, with 9 nucleotides matching TRBD1. Unmatched junction bases numbered 7, after V lost 1 base and J lost 4 bases. This CDR3 is 16 amino acids long. Per germline, CDR1 MGHRA and CDR2 YSYEKL. CDR3 loop: CASSQVSGQGTYGYTF. CDR3 nucleotide sequence: TGCGCCAGCAGCCAAGTGTCTGGACAGGGGACCTATGGCTACACCTTC.